This T cell receptor (beta chain) was sequenced in a study of blood T cell repertoires in COVID-19. Study summary: Acute-phase and convalescent COVID-19 samples originated in the United States, Italy and Spain. Nucleic acid was either cDNA or gDNA, and it came from T cells, B-cell-depleted T cells, or PBMCs.

Trimming cost V 3 bases and J 2 bases; bases outside gene matches: 9. Germline V gene lookup returns CDR1 DFQATT and CDR2 SNEGSKA (reference sequence). There are 16 residues in the CDR3. Original processing methods: Reference gene primer amplification gave estimated nucleated cell counts. Generated by immunoSEQ multiplex PCR, the TCRdb table keeps only in-frame clones and is missing some. The DNA gave D and trimming, while V, J and clone size come from that table. This table holds over 150,000 clones, about 88% found once. The receptor was isolated from a man aged 35-49 years with acute or convalescent COVID-19. The chain combines TRBV20-1 with TRBJ1-2, with 10 bases identical to TRBD1. Sequencing used peripheral blood. CDR3 protein: CSASSGTGVYNYGYTF. In DNA form, the CDR3 reads TGCAGTGCTAGTTCCGGGACAGGGGTCTACAACTATGGCTACACCTTC.